In its sample, the clone carrying this T cell receptor (beta chain) was seen once. Its antigen is undetermined. These data originate in a study of a mutant IDH1 vaccine in newly diagnosed glioma. Study-level information: In weeks 1, 3, 5, 7, 11, 15, 19 and 23, patients were immunized, eight times in all. Pretreatment consisted of radiotherapy, temozolomide, or both, with most receiving both.

Sequencing used immunoSEQ multiplex PCR; TCRdb keeps in-frame clones, though not all of them. The sample carries roughly 62,000 clones, around 91% recorded once. Study findings and constraints: Among top peripheral T cell clonotypes, changes seemed unrelated to pseudoprogression.

Time point denoted: week 11, during vaccination. What each vaccine dose contained was 300 ug of mutant IDH1 20-mer peptide, accompanied by topical imiquimod. In every donor, the tumor was a new WHO grade 3 or 4 IDH1-mutant, ATRX-lost astrocytoma. This sequence was found in a man aged 40-55 years with glioma. The input for sequencing was PBMCs, taken from a glioma patient whose treatment included an IDH1 peptide vaccine.

DNA for the CDR3: TGTGCCAGCAGTGAAAGAGGGGACAGGTACACTTCACCCCTCCACTTT. This codes for CASSERGDRYTSPLHF. The rearrangement uses TRBV2 and TRBJ1-6; 8 bases line up with TRBD1. Germline CDR1 is SNHLY and CDR2 is FYNNEI. Germline trimming cut 2 bases from V and 9 bases from J; bases unmatched to any gene: 9. This CDR3 region has 16 residues.